These 17 T cell receptor beta chains share one sample of origin, sequenced in a study of Ad26.COV2.S vaccination and SARS-CoV-2 variants listed by TCRdb under 2021. What this sample's treatment or condition label stands for: roughly 18 received Ad26.COV2.S at low or high dose, single or two shots; about 5 received placebo; per-sample allocation not given. Repertoires of vaccine and placebo recipients were sequenced from samples collected on day 63 after the first injection. The method was the immunoSEQ multiplex PCR assay. The immuneACCESS repertoire file appears here via TCRdb, limited to in-frame rearrangements. These files lack a portion of the clones; in checked studies, under half of the deficit traces to unresolved V genes, and the cause of the others is not known. Recorded for this sample are some 270,000 clones; about 83% of them occurred a single time. Nearly 3% of the sample is in the top ten clones.

The source was peripheral blood, collected in a trial of Ad26.COV2.S vaccine versus placebo. These receptors all stem from a person aged 18-60 years who received the Ad26.COV2.S COVID-19 vaccine or a placebo.

V and J are TRBV14 and TRBJ2-5; D ambiguous. The CDR3 is made up of 16 amino acids. Per germline, CDR1 SGHDN and CDR2 FVKESK. The V gene lost 4 bases and the J gene lost 5 bases, with 20 bases spanning the gap. The DNA for the CDR3 is TGTGCCAGCAGCCCCCTCGTCGGCAGGCTAGGGGAGACCCAGTACTTC. It yields the protein CASSPLVGRLGETQYF.

This clone was seen only a few times. CDR3 DNA sequence: TGTGCCAGCAGCGCCAAAGTTCCGACGTCTTTCAATGAGCAGTTCTTC. Encoded protein: CASSAKVPTSFNEQFF. The chain combines TRBV9 with TRBJ2-1; D is undetermined. Trimming left V 3 bases short and J 6 bases short, with 19 bases between. Per the germline V gene, CDR1 is SGDLS and CDR2 is YYNGEE. The CDR3 has 16 residues.

This sequence joins TRBV10-3 and TRBJ2-3; 7 positions match TRBD2. The CDR3 contains 16 residues. The germline gives CDR1 ENHRY, CDR2 SYGVKD. V shed 0 bases, J shed 8 bases, and the junction held 11 bases outside the gene matches. The CDR3 protein is CAISESGSSGRGTQYF. CDR3 nucleotide sequence: TGTGCCATCAGTGAGTCAGGTTCTAGCGGTAGAGGTACGCAGTATTTT.

This clone was counted between two and nine times. This rearrangement joins TRBV14 to TRBJ1-3; D not resolved. With 1 base removed from V and 0 bases from J, the gap between germline ends came to 10 bases. Germline lookup yields CDR1 SGHDN and CDR2 FVKESK. The CDR3 length is 16 residues. CDR3 bases: TGTGCCAGCAGCCAAGTCCTCTTCAGCTCTGGAAACACCATATATTTT. It is translated as CASSQVLFSSGNTIYF.

The V gene is TRBV3-1 (or the pseudogene TRBV3-2), the J gene TRBJ2-3; the D call may be TRBD1 or TRBD2 (5 bases each). Germline values: CDR1 LGHDT, CDR2 YNNKEL (reference sequence). The CDR3 is made up of 14 amino acids. V was shortened by 4 bases and J by 0 bases, with 8 bases between the two germline ends. CDR3 residues: CASSPWDSTDTQYF. The CDR3 DNA is TGTGCCAGCAGCCCTTGGGACAGCACAGATACGCAGTATTTT.

The J gene is TRBJ1-4, the V gene TRBV21-1; TRBD1, the table's D call, was not compared with the DNA. TRBV21-1 is a pseudogene locus. The CDR3 is 13 amino acids. This CDR3 reads CASSKDGQRAEFF. For the CDR3, the DNA is TGTGCCAGCAGCAAAGATGGACAAAGGGCAGAGTTTTTT.

The chain carries TRBV6-4 and TRBJ2-5; D uncertain. CDR3 length equals 13 residues. The V gene's germline CDR1 is MRHNA and CDR2 SNTAGT. V was cut by 4 bases and J by 0 bases, with 6 bases left in between. CDR3 sequence (DNA): TGTGCCAGCAGTGGTAACCACCAAGAGACCCAGTACTTC. Encoded protein: CASSGNHQETQYF.

The chain recombines TRBV27 with TRBJ1-5; D unclear. The CDR3 is made up of 13 amino acids. The V gene's germline CDR1 is MNHEY and CDR2 SMNVEV (reference sequence). The V end lost 11 bases, the J end lost 2 bases, and 13 bases lay between the germline ends. Here the CDR3 reads CAAGGLGNQPQHF. CDR3 DNA sequence: TGTGCCGCGGGAGGGCTGGGCAATCAGCCCCAGCATTTT.

In its sample, this clone was seen a few times. This chain joins TRBV10-1 and TRBJ2-1; possible D gene TRBD2, 5 bases. Germline loops: CDR1 WNHNN, CDR2 SYGVQD (reference sequence). This CDR3 comprises 17 residues. The V and J ends lost 3 bases and 0 bases respectively, with 15 bases between them. In DNA form, the CDR3 reads TGCGCCAGCAGTGATAGTGAGGAGGTGAGCTCCTACAATGAGCAGTTCTTC. Amino acid sequence: CASSDSEEVSSYNEQFF.

Only one count was recorded for this clone. The V and J genes are TRBV5-5 and TRBJ1-5; D might be TRBD1 (5 bases). This CDR3 spans 14 amino acids. V was cut by 4 bases and J by 9 bases, with 17 bases left in between. Germline-derived CDR1 and CDR2 are SGHKS and YYEKEE (reference sequence). The CDR3 protein is CASSPSQARGPQHF. CDR3 DNA: TGTGCCAGCAGCCCTTCACAGGCTCGGGGGCCCCAGCATTTT.

The chain combines TRBV5-6 with TRBJ2-7, with 9 bases matching TRBD2. This CDR3 has 14 residues. V dropped 4 bases and J dropped 2; count of bases not matched to a gene: 4. The germline gives CDR1 SGHDT, CDR2 YYEEEE. DNA for the CDR3: TGTGCCAGCAGCAGTAGCGGGGGACCCTACGAGCAGTACTTC. Amino acids: CASSSSGGPYEQYF.

V gene TRBV29-1 combines with J gene TRBJ2-1; perhaps D is TRBD1 or TRBD2 (5 bases each). Germline-derived CDR1 and CDR2 are SQVTM and ANQGSEA. CDR3 length: 13 residues. The CDR3 protein is CSWGNFIQNEQFF. CDR3 sequence (DNA): TGCAGTTGGGGGAATTTCATACAAAATGAGCAGTTCTTC.

This chain joins TRBV30 and TRBJ1-2; D is unclear. CDR1 is GTSNPN, CDR2 SVGIG, per germline (reference sequence). CDR3 length: 13 residues. V was shortened by 1 base and J by 2 bases, with 8 bases between the two germline ends. This CDR3 is CAWSASENYGYTF. Written as DNA, the CDR3 is TGTGCCTGGAGTGCCTCTGAAAACTATGGCTACACCTTC.

The genes are TRBV27 and TRBJ1-1; TRBD1 aligns across 7 bases. In germline, CDR1 is MNHEY, CDR2 SMNVEV (reference sequence). This CDR3 spans 14 amino acids. J gave up 4 bases and V 3 bases, and 5 bases lay outside the gene matches. The CDR3 DNA sequence: TGTGCCAGCAGTTTGACAGGGAGGGGCACTGAAGCTTTCTTT. Its translation: CASSLTGRGTEAFF.

The chain is built from TRBV29-1 and TRBJ1-1; D is unresolved. V lost 1 base and J 6 bases, leaving 15 bases between the germline ends. Germline V gene data show CDR1 as SQVTM and CDR2 as ANQGSEA. The CDR3 contains 14 residues. CDR3 nucleotide sequence: TGCAGCGTTGAAGCCACCCGGGCCCGGGCTGAAGCTTTCTTT. Amino acids: CSVEATRARAEAFF.

The CDR3 DNA is TGTGCCAGCTCACCCGGGACAGGGGGCTCAGGGGAGCAGTACTTC. This gives the protein CASSPGTGGSGEQYF. The chain combines TRBV18 with TRBJ2-7; 12 positions match TRBD1. In germline, CDR1 is KGHSH, CDR2 LQKENI. CDR3 size: 15 residues. The ends lost 3 bases at V and 7 bases at J; junction bases unmatched: 7.

The CDR3 DNA reads as TGTGCCAGTAGGGACAGGGGTGAAAAACTGTTTTTT. The encoded protein is CASRDRGEKLFF. The rearrangement links TRBV19 to TRBJ1-4, with 9 positions matching TRBD1. The CDR3 is 12 residues long. Germline V gene data show CDR1 as LNHDA and CDR2 as SQIVND (reference sequence). V lost 6 bases to trimming and J lost 7 bases; unmatched junction nucleotides: 0.